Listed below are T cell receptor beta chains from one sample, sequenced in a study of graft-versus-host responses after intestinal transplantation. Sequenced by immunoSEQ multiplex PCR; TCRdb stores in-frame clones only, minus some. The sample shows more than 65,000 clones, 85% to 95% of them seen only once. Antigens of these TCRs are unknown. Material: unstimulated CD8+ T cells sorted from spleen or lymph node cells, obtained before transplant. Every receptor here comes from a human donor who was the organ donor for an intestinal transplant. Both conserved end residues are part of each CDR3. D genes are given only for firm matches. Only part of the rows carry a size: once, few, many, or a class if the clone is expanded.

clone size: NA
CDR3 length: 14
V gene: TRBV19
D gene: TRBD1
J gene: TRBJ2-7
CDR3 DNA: TGTGCCAGTAGTATGGGGACAGGACGCTACGAGCAGTACTTC
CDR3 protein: CASSMGTGRYEQYF

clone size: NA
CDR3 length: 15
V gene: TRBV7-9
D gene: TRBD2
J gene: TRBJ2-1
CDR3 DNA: TGTGCCAGCAGCTTCGGGGGGGGCAGCGACAATGAGCAGTTCTTC
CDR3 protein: CASSFGGGSDNEQFF

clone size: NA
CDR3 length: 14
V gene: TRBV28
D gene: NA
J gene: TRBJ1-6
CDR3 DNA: TGTGCCAGCAGTTTAAAGTACAGGGATTCACCCCTCCACTTT
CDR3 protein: CASSLKYRDSPLHF

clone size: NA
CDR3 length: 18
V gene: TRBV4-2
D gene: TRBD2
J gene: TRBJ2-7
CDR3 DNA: TGTGCCAGCAGCCAGGTTTGGGGACTAGCGGGAATCTCCTACGAGCAGTACTTC
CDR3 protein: CASSQVWGLAGISYEQYF

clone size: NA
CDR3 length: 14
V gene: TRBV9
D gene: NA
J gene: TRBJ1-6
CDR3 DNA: TGTGCCAGCAGCGTAGCGGGGGGTAGGTCACCCCTCCACTTT
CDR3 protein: CASSVAGGRSPLHF

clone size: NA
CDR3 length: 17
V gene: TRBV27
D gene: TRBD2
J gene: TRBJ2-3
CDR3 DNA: TGTGCCAGCAGTTTACTCGGGGGGGCCGGGAACACAGATACGCAGTATTTT
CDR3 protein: CASSLLGGAGNTDTQYF

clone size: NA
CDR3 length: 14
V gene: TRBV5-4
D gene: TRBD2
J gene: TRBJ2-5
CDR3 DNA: TGTGCCAGTATGATTGGGGGGGGTGTGGAGACCCAGTACTTC
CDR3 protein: CASMIGGGVETQYF

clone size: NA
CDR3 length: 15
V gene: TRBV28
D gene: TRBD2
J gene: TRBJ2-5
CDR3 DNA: TGTGCCAGCAGTTACCAAGCGGGGGGGGGAGAGACCCAGTACTTC
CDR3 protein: CASSYQAGGGETQYF

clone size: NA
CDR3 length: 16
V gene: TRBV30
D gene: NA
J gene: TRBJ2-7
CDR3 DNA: TGTGCCTGGAGTTCTTTGGGGGGTCCCTCACTCTACGAGCAGTACTTC
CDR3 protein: CAWSSLGGPSLYEQYF

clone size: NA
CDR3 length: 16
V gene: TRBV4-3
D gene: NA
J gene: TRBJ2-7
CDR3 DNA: TGCGCCAGCAGCCATGATATTTCTGCCGACGGGTACGAGCAGTACTTC
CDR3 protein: CASSHDISADGYEQYF

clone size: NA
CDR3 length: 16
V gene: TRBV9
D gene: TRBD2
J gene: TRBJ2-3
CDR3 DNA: TGTGCCAGCAGCGCGGGAGGACACTTGGTCACAGATACGCAGTATTTT
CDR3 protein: CASSAGGHLVTDTQYF

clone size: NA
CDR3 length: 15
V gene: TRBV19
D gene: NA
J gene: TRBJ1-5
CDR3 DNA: TGTGCCAGTAGTGCTACGGGGGTTAGCAATCAGCCCCAGCATTTT
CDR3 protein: CASSATGVSNQPQHF

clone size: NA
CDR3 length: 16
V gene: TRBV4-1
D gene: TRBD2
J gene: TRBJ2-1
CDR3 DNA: TGCGCCAGCAGCCAAGCCGGGACTAGCGGGCGCAATGAGCAGTTCTTC
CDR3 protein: CASSQAGTSGRNEQFF

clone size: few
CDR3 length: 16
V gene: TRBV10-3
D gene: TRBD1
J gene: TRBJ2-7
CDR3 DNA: TGTGCCATCAGTGGGGTCCCTGGACAGGGTTTATCCGAGCAGTACTTC
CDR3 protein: CAISGVPGQGLSEQYF

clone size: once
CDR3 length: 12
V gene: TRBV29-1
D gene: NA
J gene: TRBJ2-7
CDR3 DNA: TGCAGCACCCGGGACAACTCCTACGAGCAGTACTTC
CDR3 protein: CSTRDNSYEQYF

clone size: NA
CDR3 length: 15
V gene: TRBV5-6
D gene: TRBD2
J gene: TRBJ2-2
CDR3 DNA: TGTGCCAGCAGCTGGGGGGGGACGAACACCGGGGAGCTGTTTTTT
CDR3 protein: CASSWGGTNTGELFF

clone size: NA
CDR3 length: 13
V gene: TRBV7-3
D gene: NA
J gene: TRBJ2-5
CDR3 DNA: TGTGCCAGCAGCTTACGTCAGGGAAAGACCCAGTACTTC
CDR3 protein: CASSLRQGKTQYF

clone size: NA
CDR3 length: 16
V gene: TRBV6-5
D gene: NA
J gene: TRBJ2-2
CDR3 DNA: TGTGCCAGCAGTTACTTGAGCTGGGGAGGAGCCGGGGAGCTGTTTTTT
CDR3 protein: CASSYLSWGGAGELFF

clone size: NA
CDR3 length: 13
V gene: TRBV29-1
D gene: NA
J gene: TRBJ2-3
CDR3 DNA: TGCAGCGCCGAACAGGGATACACAGATACGCAGTATTTT
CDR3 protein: CSAEQGYTDTQYF

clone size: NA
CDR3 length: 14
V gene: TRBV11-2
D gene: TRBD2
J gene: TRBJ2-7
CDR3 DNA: TGTGCCAGCAGCTCCGGGGGGGGCTCCTACGAGCAGTACTTC
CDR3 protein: CASSSGGGSYEQYF

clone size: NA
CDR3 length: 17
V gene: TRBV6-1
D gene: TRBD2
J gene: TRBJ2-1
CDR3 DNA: TGTGCCAGCAGTGGGCGCCCGAGCGGGGGCCTGTACAATGAGCAGTTCTTC
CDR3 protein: CASSGRPSGGLYNEQFF

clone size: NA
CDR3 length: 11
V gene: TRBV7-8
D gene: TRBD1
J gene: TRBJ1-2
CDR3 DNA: TGTGCCAGCGAGGGGGCCGGTGGCTACACCTTC
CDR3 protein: CASEGAGGYTF